This T cell receptor (beta chain) was observed in a study of blood T cell repertoires in COVID-19. Profiling relied on immunoSEQ multiplex PCR, and the TCRdb table lists in-frame clones only, not all of them. The table includes about 50,000 clones, more than 70% detected once. Germline trimming cut 0 bases from V and 6 bases from J; bases unmatched to any gene: 13. The CDR3 is 18 amino acids. Per germline, CDR1 SGHAT and CDR2 FQNNGV. Sequenced sample: peripheral blood. The rearrangement joins TRBV11-2 to TRBJ2-1, with TRBD1 identical over 8 bases. This TCR came from a woman older than 75 with acute or convalescent COVID-19. Written as DNA, the CDR3 is TGTGCCAGCAGCTTAGAGGGGGCAGGGGGCTTTCCCACCAATGAGCAGTTCTTC. Protein sequence: CASSLEGAGGFPTNEQFF. Filled out from reference TRBV11-2 and TRBJ2-1, the complete variable domain reads EAGVAQSPRYKIIEKRQSVAFWCNPISGHATLYWYQQILGQGPKLLIQFQNNGVVDDSQLPKDRFSAERLKGVDSTLKIQPAKLEDSAVYLCASSLEGAGGFPTNEQFFGPGTRLTVL.